This note documents a single TCR beta chain sequence. Its antigen is unknown. TCRdb re-called the 5' RACE reads through MiXCR, storing one row per CDR3 protein. The sample has 350,000 to 450,000 distinct CDR3 sequences, approximately 17% seen once. The data were obtained in a study of identical twins. The V gene's germline CDR1 is LGHNA and CDR2 YNFKEQ. CDR3 length equals 15 residues. V lost 0 bases to trimming and J lost 6 bases, with 12 bases between them. Study findings and constraints: Because invariant MAIT and iNKT cells could be present, zero-insertion analyses could be partly confounded. Compared with models, monozygotic twins showed more out-of-frame TCR alpha sharing. Excess low generation probability was seen in twin-shared out-of-frame alpha sequences. In beta out-of-frame sequences, the excess sharing between twins was weaker.

This sequence was found in a man aged 45-65 years in good health. Material: naive T cells sorted from blood. The V call is TRBV4-2, the J call TRBJ2-1; possible D gene TRBD2, 5 bases. This chain's CDR3 is CASSQDNDYLNEQFF. The CDR3 bases are TGTGCCAGCAGCCAAGATAACGACTATCTCAATGAGCAGTTCTTC.